This TCR beta chain was recorded in a study of cytomegalovirus exposure and HLA in healthy donors. Study background: There were fewer than 500 genotyped donors. Of these, roughly 82% fell in the genetic ancestry cluster associated with self-reported Caucasian donors.

This CDR3 has 14 residues. Germline lookup yields CDR1 ENHRY and CDR2 SYGVKD. The V and J ends lost 4 bases and 1 base respectively, with 8 bases between them. Concerning this clone itself: Its matching antigen is unknown.

Study-level points and caveats: The study carried out a later analysis of TCR beta sequences. It associated roughly 17,000 of them with specific HLA alleles at a false discovery rate of 0.05. It emerged from a later analysis that several of the most significant clusters appeared to be linked to common viral pathogens.

It was with 60 Vbeta and 13 Jbeta primers that the PCR ran. In the authors' workflow: An analysis that came later counted 73 million or so unique TCR beta chains, approximately 9.9 million shared. Using immunoSEQ multiplex PCR, the repertoire was profiled, and TCRdb retains in-frame clones only, with some absent. The V and J calls and clone size were taken over from that table, and D and trimming were inferred from the DNA. This sample has approximately 250,000 clones; approximately 85% occur once, and the top ten carry around 0.23%. The receptor's source is a girl aged 2 to 9 in good health and CMV-seronegative. V is TRBV10-3 and J is TRBJ2-1; D perhaps matches TRBD1 (6 bases). The specimen sequenced was PBMCs. The DNA for the CDR3 is TGTGCCATCAGTGGGGACATATCCTACAATGAGCAGTTCTTC. Protein sequence: CAISGDISYNEQFF.